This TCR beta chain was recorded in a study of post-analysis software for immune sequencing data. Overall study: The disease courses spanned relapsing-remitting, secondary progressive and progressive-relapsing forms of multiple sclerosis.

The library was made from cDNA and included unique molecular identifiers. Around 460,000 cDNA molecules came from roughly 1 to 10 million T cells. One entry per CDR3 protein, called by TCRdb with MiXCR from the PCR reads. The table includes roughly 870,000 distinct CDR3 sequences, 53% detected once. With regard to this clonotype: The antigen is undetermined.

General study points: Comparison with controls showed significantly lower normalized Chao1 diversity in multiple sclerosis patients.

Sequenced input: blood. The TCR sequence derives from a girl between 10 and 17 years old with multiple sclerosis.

CDR3: CASSLVWAGVGTDTQYF. CDR3 nucleotide sequence: TGTGCCAGCAGTCTCGTTTGGGCGGGGGTAGGCACAGATACGCAGTATTTT. This sequence joins TRBV3-1 and TRBJ2-3, with 7 bases fitting TRBD2. This CDR3 spans 17 amino acids. The germline V gene has CDR1 LGHDT and CDR2 YNNKEL (reference sequence). V was pared by 6 bases and J by 1 base, with 13 bases of the junction left unmatched.